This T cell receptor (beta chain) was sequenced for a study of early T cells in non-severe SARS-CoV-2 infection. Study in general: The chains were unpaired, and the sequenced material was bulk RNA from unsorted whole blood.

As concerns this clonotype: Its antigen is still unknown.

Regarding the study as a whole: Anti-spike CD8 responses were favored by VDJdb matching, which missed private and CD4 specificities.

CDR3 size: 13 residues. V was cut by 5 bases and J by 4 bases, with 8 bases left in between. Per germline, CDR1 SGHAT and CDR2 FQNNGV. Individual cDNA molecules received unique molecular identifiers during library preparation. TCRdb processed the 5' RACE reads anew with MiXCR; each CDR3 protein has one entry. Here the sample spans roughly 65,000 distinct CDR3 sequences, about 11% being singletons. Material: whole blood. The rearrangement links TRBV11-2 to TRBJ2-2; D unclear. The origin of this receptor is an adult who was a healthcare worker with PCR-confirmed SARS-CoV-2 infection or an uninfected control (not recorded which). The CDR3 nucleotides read TGTGCCAGCAGCAACGTTCTCACCGGGGAGCTGTTTTTT. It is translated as CASSNVLTGELFF.